This is a list of T cell receptor beta chains from one sample in a study of T-cell reconstitution after alpha-beta-depleted transplantation in children. A single record per CDR3 protein comes from TCRdb applying MiXCR to the PCR reads. The sample includes 450,000 to 600,000 distinct CDR3 sequences, roughly 13% of them seen just once. The sequenced sample was PBMCs, mostly from graft donor cells, obtained 360 days after TCRalphabeta/CD19-depleted stem cell transplant. The receptors shown here come from a male patient under 18 who had a stem cell transplant for acute myeloid leukemia, so the T cells may come from the graft donor. Each CDR3 is given with its conserved first and last residue.

TRBV28	TRBJ2-7	CASSWDSFYEQYF
TRBV27	TRBJ2-1	CASSQGRFGEQFF
TRBV27	TRBJ2-7	CASSLLNSYEQYF
TRBV28	TRBJ1-3	CASSLRVSGNTIYF
TRBV2	TRBJ1-6	CASGVSRTGYSYNSPLHF
TRBV12-3/TRBV12-4	TRBJ2-2	CASSLAGTSGRRPGELFF
TRBV19	TRBJ1-1	CASSQQGADTEAFF
TRBV12-3/TRBV12-4	TRBJ2-7	CASSLTAASGGFKQYF
TRBV15	TRBJ2-3	CATSRVKSATPSTDTQYF
TRBV28	TRBJ1-1	CASTPDATRGTEAFF
TRBV7-2	TRBJ2-7	CASSPTSALSYEQYF
TRBV20-1	TRBJ2-3	CSAILTWGSADTQYF